This is a list of T cell receptor beta chains from one sample in a study of cytomegalovirus exposure and HLA in healthy donors. Method: immunoSEQ multiplex PCR; TCRdb's copy keeps in-frame clones and lacks some. This sample has some 91,000 clones, with 86% found just once. The sequenced material came from PBMCs. The receptors derive from a man under 40 in good health and CMV-seropositive. The CDR3 runs from the conserved cysteine through the conserved F or W. Each record gives: D gene, V gene, J gene, clone size, CDR3 protein, CDR3 DNA. A D gene is named only where the DNA matches it firmly. Rows give clone size only sometimes, using once, few, many, or a class for an expanded clone.

d_gene: -; v_gene: TRBV2; j_gene: TRBJ2-7; abundance: few; CDR3aa: CASDGSGADQTYEQYF; CDR3nt: TGTGCCAGCGACGGTAGCGGAGCCGACCAGACCTACGAGCAGTACTTC
d_gene: -; v_gene: TRBV28; j_gene: TRBJ1-1; abundance: few; CDR3aa: CASSFQNTEAFF; CDR3nt: TGTGCCAGCAGTTTCCAAAACACTGAAGCTTTCTTT
d_gene: -; v_gene: TRBV18; j_gene: TRBJ2-2; abundance: -; CDR3aa: CASSLTDSTGELFF; CDR3nt: TGTGCCAGCTCACTGACTGACAGCACCGGGGAGCTGTTTTTT
d_gene: -; v_gene: TRBV27; j_gene: TRBJ2-1; abundance: few; CDR3aa: CATRAGSYNEQFF; CDR3nt: TGTGCCACTCGAGCAGGGTCCTACAATGAGCAGTTCTTC
d_gene: TRBD1; v_gene: TRBV2; j_gene: TRBJ2-7; abundance: -; CDR3aa: CASRPPRMTGSYEQYF; CDR3nt: TGTGCCAGCAGACCGCCTCGGATGACAGGGTCCTACGAGCAGTACTTC
d_gene: TRBD1; v_gene: TRBV6-1; j_gene: TRBJ1-3; abundance: -; CDR3aa: CASSAYRDSGNTIYF; CDR3nt: TGTGCCAGCAGTGCTTACCGGGACAGTGGAAACACCATATATTTT
d_gene: -; v_gene: TRBV6-4; j_gene: TRBJ2-6; abundance: few; CDR3aa: CASSDTGGANVLTF; CDR3nt: TGTGCCAGCAGTGACACAGGTGGGGCCAACGTCCTGACTTTC
d_gene: TRBD1; v_gene: TRBV5-8; j_gene: TRBJ2-7; abundance: -; CDR3aa: CASSRGQGAGNYEQYF; CDR3nt: TGTGCCAGCAGCCGAGGTCAGGGGGCCGGAAACTACGAGCAGTACTTC
d_gene: TRBD2; v_gene: TRBV6-5; j_gene: TRBJ2-1; abundance: -; CDR3aa: CASSYGLAGSYNEQFF; CDR3nt: TGTGCCAGCAGTTACGGGCTAGCGGGTTCCTACAATGAGCAGTTCTTC
d_gene: -; v_gene: TRBV5-1; j_gene: TRBJ2-7; abundance: once; CDR3aa: CASSTRTGAYEQYF; CDR3nt: TGCGCCAGCAGCACCCGGACGGGAGCCTACGAGCAGTACTTC
d_gene: -; v_gene: TRBV9; j_gene: TRBJ1-6; abundance: -; CDR3aa: CASSVGTDSPLHF; CDR3nt: TGTGCCAGCAGCGTAGGAACAGATTCACCCCTCCACTTT
d_gene: -; v_gene: TRBV7-8; j_gene: TRBJ1-1; abundance: -; CDR3aa: CASSLGGGDTEAFF; CDR3nt: TGTGCCAGCAGCTTAGGCGGCGGGGACACTGAAGCTTTCTTT
d_gene: TRBD1; v_gene: TRBV5-1; j_gene: TRBJ1-2; abundance: -; CDR3aa: CASTRSWTGYGYTF; CDR3nt: TGCGCCAGCACCCGGTCGTGGACAGGCTATGGCTACACCTTC
d_gene: TRBD2; v_gene: TRBV7-9; j_gene: TRBJ2-5; abundance: -; CDR3aa: CASSPWGSGEETQYF; CDR3nt: TGTGCCAGCAGCCCCTGGGGTAGCGGGGAAGAGACCCAGTACTTC
d_gene: TRBD2; v_gene: TRBV11-2; j_gene: TRBJ2-1; abundance: -; CDR3aa: CASSFVFAGDYNEQFF; CDR3nt: TGTGCCAGCAGCTTCGTATTTGCGGGAGACTACAATGAGCAGTTCTTC
d_gene: -; v_gene: TRBV6-6; j_gene: TRBJ2-2; abundance: -; CDR3aa: CASSLTGSGTGELFF; CDR3nt: TGTGCCAGCAGTCTTACCGGGAGTGGCACCGGGGAGCTGTTTTTT
d_gene: TRBD2; v_gene: TRBV27; j_gene: TRBJ2-3; abundance: -; CDR3aa: CASMVAGEDTQYF; CDR3nt: TGTGCCAGCATGGTAGCGGGCGAGGATACGCAGTATTTT
d_gene: -; v_gene: TRBV7-8; j_gene: TRBJ2-5; abundance: -; CDR3aa: CASSFGGMQETQYF; CDR3nt: TGTGCCAGCAGCTTTGGAGGCATGCAAGAGACCCAGTACTTC
d_gene: -; v_gene: TRBV7-8; j_gene: TRBJ2-7; abundance: -; CDR3aa: CASSLARDSYEQYF; CDR3nt: TGTGCCAGCAGCTTAGCGCGAGACAGCTACGAGCAGTACTTC
d_gene: -; v_gene: TRBV27; j_gene: TRBJ2-2; abundance: -; CDR3aa: CASTLSGGGITGELFF; CDR3nt: TGTGCCAGCACCCTCTCGGGTGGAGGGATCACCGGGGAGCTGTTTTTT
d_gene: TRBD2; v_gene: TRBV5-1; j_gene: TRBJ2-3; abundance: -; CDR3aa: CASSLNRGLAADTQYF; CDR3nt: TGCGCCAGCAGCTTGAATCGTGGACTAGCGGCAGATACGCAGTATTTT
d_gene: TRBD1; v_gene: TRBV19; j_gene: TRBJ2-2; abundance: -; CDR3aa: CASSMRTGHTGELFF; CDR3nt: TGTGCCAGTAGTATGAGGACAGGGCACACCGGGGAGCTGTTTTTT
d_gene: -; v_gene: TRBV10-3; j_gene: TRBJ2-7; abundance: once; CDR3aa: CAIRQGNEQYF; CDR3nt: TGTGCCATCAGGCAGGGGAATGAGCAGTACTTC
d_gene: -; v_gene: TRBV20-1; j_gene: TRBJ1-2; abundance: -; CDR3aa: CSASGRYGYTF; CDR3nt: TGCAGTGCTTCCGGTCGCTATGGCTACACCTTC
d_gene: TRBD2; v_gene: TRBV4-2; j_gene: TRBJ2-5; abundance: -; CDR3aa: CASSQVGGNQETQYF; CDR3nt: TGTGCCAGCAGCCAAGTGGGAGGGAATCAAGAGACCCAGTACTTC
d_gene: -; v_gene: TRBV2; j_gene: TRBJ1-1; abundance: -; CDR3aa: CASSTGPRSCAFF; CDR3nt: TGTGCCAGCAGTACTGGTCCCCGATCTTGCGCTTTCTTT
d_gene: -; v_gene: TRBV19; j_gene: TRBJ2-1; abundance: -; CDR3aa: CASSMGGAHEQFF; CDR3nt: TGTGCCAGTAGTATGGGGGGGGCCCATGAGCAGTTCTTC
d_gene: -; v_gene: TRBV28; j_gene: TRBJ1-5; abundance: few; CDR3aa: CASSLEWQGSQPQHF; CDR3nt: TGTGCCAGCAGTTTAGAGTGGCAGGGAAGTCAGCCCCAGCATTTT
d_gene: -; v_gene: TRBV29-1; j_gene: TRBJ2-1; abundance: -; CDR3aa: CSAGLLYNEQFF; CDR3nt: TGCAGCGCCGGACTTCTCTACAATGAGCAGTTCTTC
d_gene: -; v_gene: TRBV27; j_gene: TRBJ1-4; abundance: -; CDR3aa: CASRRATNEKLFF; CDR3nt: TGTGCCAGCAGGCGGGCAACTAATGAAAAACTGTTTTTT
d_gene: TRBD1; v_gene: TRBV29-1; j_gene: TRBJ1-5; abundance: -; CDR3aa: CSVQGGSNQPQHF; CDR3nt: TGCAGCGTTCAGGGGGGAAGCAATCAGCCCCAGCATTTT
d_gene: TRBD2; v_gene: TRBV28; j_gene: TRBJ2-7; abundance: -; CDR3aa: CASSLPRASGSKEEQYF; CDR3nt: TGTGCCAGCAGTTTACCGAGGGCCAGCGGGAGTAAGGAAGAGCAGTACTTC
d_gene: TRBD1; v_gene: TRBV15; j_gene: TRBJ1-2; abundance: -; CDR3aa: CATSENRGLVYGYTF; CDR3nt: TGTGCCACCAGCGAAAACAGGGGGTTGGTCTATGGCTACACCTTC
d_gene: TRBD2; v_gene: TRBV5-1; j_gene: TRBJ2-1; abundance: -; CDR3aa: CASSLDLLAGSYNEQFF; CDR3nt: TGCGCCAGCAGCTTGGACCTGCTAGCGGGCAGCTACAATGAGCAGTTCTTC
d_gene: -; v_gene: TRBV29-1; j_gene: TRBJ1-3; abundance: -; CDR3aa: CSVSLGRPSLGSSGNTIYF; CDR3nt: TGCAGCGTGTCCTTAGGCAGACCCTCTCTGGGCTCCTCTGGAAACACCATATATTTT
d_gene: -; v_gene: TRBV2; j_gene: TRBJ2-1; abundance: -; CDR3aa: CASRLESEQFF; CDR3nt: TGTGCCAGCAGACTAGAGAGTGAGCAGTTCTTC
d_gene: TRBD2; v_gene: TRBV4-1; j_gene: TRBJ2-4; abundance: -; CDR3aa: CASSQGGRRDIQYF; CDR3nt: TGCGCCAGCAGCCAGGGCGGGAGGAGGGACATTCAGTACTTC
d_gene: TRBD2; v_gene: TRBV18; j_gene: TRBJ2-1; abundance: -; CDR3aa: CASSPRAGLAGVRSYNEQFF; CDR3nt: TGTGCCAGCTCACCCAGGGCAGGGCTAGCGGGAGTGAGGTCCTACAATGAGCAGTTCTTC
d_gene: -; v_gene: TRBV27; j_gene: TRBJ1-5; abundance: -; CDR3aa: CASSQGLGQPQHF; CDR3nt: TGTGCCAGCAGCCAGGGCTTGGGTCAGCCCCAGCATTTT
d_gene: -; v_gene: TRBV15; j_gene: TRBJ1-2; abundance: -; CDR3aa: CATSSGGSWRDYGYTF; CDR3nt: TGTGCCACCAGCAGCGGGGGGAGCTGGCGGGACTATGGCTACACCTTC
d_gene: -; v_gene: TRBV7-9; j_gene: TRBJ1-1; abundance: few; CDR3aa: CASSLGTVAFF; CDR3nt: TGTGCCAGCAGCTTAGGGACAGTGGCTTTCTTT
d_gene: -; v_gene: TRBV5-1; j_gene: TRBJ2-1; abundance: -; CDR3aa: CASSFTPEAVKQFF; CDR3nt: TGCGCCAGCAGCTTTACCCCGGAGGCAGTCAAGCAGTTCTTC
d_gene: -; v_gene: TRBV27; j_gene: TRBJ2-5; abundance: -; CDR3aa: CASSLSVGLTQETQYF; CDR3nt: TGTGCCAGCAGTTTATCGGTGGGGCTCACACAAGAGACCCAGTACTTC
d_gene: TRBD1; v_gene: TRBV5-1; j_gene: TRBJ2-7; abundance: -; CDR3aa: CASQTGTASYEQYF; CDR3nt: TGCGCCAGCCAGACCGGGACAGCCTCCTACGAGCAGTACTTC
d_gene: -; v_gene: TRBV19; j_gene: TRBJ1-5; abundance: -; CDR3aa: CASSIWGVSNQPQHF; CDR3nt: TGTGCCAGTAGTATCTGGGGGGTTAGCAATCAGCCCCAGCATTTT
d_gene: -; v_gene: TRBV19; j_gene: TRBJ1-5; abundance: -; CDR3aa: CASSIGRVFQPQHF; CDR3nt: TGTGCCAGTAGTATAGGGAGGGTTTTTCAGCCCCAGCATTTT
d_gene: TRBD2; v_gene: TRBV10-1; j_gene: TRBJ2-5; abundance: once; CDR3aa: CASSEGSSGRGETQYF; CDR3nt: TGCGCCAGCAGTGAGGGGTCTAGCGGGAGAGGGGAGACCCAGTACTTC
d_gene: TRBD2; v_gene: TRBV27; j_gene: TRBJ2-1; abundance: -; CDR3aa: CASSAVRTSGEQFF; CDR3nt: TGTGCCAGCAGCGCAGTCCGGACTAGCGGTGAGCAGTTCTTC
d_gene: TRBD1; v_gene: TRBV27; j_gene: TRBJ1-1; abundance: -; CDR3aa: CASRRQGLNTEAFF; CDR3nt: TGTGCCAGCAGGCGACAGGGGCTAAACACTGAAGCTTTCTTT
d_gene: -; v_gene: TRBV14; j_gene: TRBJ1-2; abundance: -; CDR3aa: CASSQDPPGHPAGYTF; CDR3nt: TGTGCCAGCAGCCAAGATCCCCCGGGACATCCAGCAGGCTACACCTTC
d_gene: TRBD2; v_gene: TRBV6-6; j_gene: TRBJ2-3; abundance: -; CDR3aa: CASSFGRGDTDTQYF; CDR3nt: TGTGCCAGCAGTTTCGGGAGGGGAGATACAGATACGCAGTATTTT
d_gene: TRBD1; v_gene: TRBV19; j_gene: TRBJ2-7; abundance: -; CDR3aa: CASSIVPGQGAREQYF; CDR3nt: TGTGCCAGTAGTATAGTTCCGGGACAGGGGGCGAGGGAGCAGTACTTC
d_gene: TRBD2; v_gene: TRBV30; j_gene: TRBJ2-6; abundance: -; CDR3aa: CAWIVAGEKGGANVLTF; CDR3nt: TGTGCCTGGATCGTAGCGGGAGAAAAAGGTGGGGCCAACGTCCTGACTTTC
d_gene: -; v_gene: TRBV7-9; j_gene: TRBJ2-1; abundance: -; CDR3aa: CASILRRDSYNEQFF; CDR3nt: TGTGCCAGCATACTCAGGAGGGACTCCTACAATGAGCAGTTCTTC
d_gene: TRBD2; v_gene: TRBV5-4; j_gene: TRBJ2-7; abundance: -; CDR3aa: CASSSTSGPAYEQYF; CDR3nt: TGTGCCAGCAGCTCCACTAGCGGCCCCGCCTACGAGCAGTACTTC
d_gene: -; v_gene: TRBV7-2; j_gene: TRBJ2-2; abundance: -; CDR3aa: CASSLGGLTGELFF; CDR3nt: TGTGCCAGCAGCTTAGGAGGGCTCACCGGGGAGCTGTTTTTT
d_gene: -; v_gene: TRBV2; j_gene: TRBJ2-7; abundance: -; CDR3aa: CASTFEGEQYF; CDR3nt: TGTGCCAGCACCTTTGAGGGCGAGCAGTACTTC